This T cell receptor (beta chain) was recorded in a study of molecular identifiers for immune sequencing clone quantification. Study-level findings and limits: Clones above 20 RNA copies contained over 98% of effector molecules but under 1% of naive ones.

This clonotype was counted at least ten times. Its matching antigen is unknown. TCRdb re-analysed the PCR reads in MiXCR, keeping a single row per CDR3 protein. This table holds over 85,000 distinct CDR3 sequences, about 35% found once. CDR1 and CDR2 (germline): MGHRA, YSYEKL. The CDR3 length is 14 residues. V was pared by 4 bases and J by 4 bases, with 14 bases between. What was sequenced was naive CD8+ T cells from blood, with Jurkat cell RNA spiked in. The subset denotes: FACS-sorted CD8+CD4-CCR7+CD45RA+ naive T cells. The genes are TRBV4-1 and TRBJ2-7; D is uncertain. This receptor was identified in a human donor in good health. Some libraries in this study had Jurkat cell RNA spiked in. In DNA, the CDR3 is TGCGCCAGCAGCCCCCCCAGTAGAAAGTACGAGCAGTACTTC. As protein: CASSPPSRKYEQYF.